These 17 T cell receptor beta chains were all obtained from the same sample, sequenced in a study of regulatory T cells in long-lasting Graves disease. Indicated time point: persistent/refractory GD, antithyroid drugs over 5 years with positive TRAb. After RNA was extracted from PBMCs, the TCR library was made from it. Investigators prepared the TCR beta libraries by applying iRepertoire HTBI primers and Arm-PCR of CDR3 regions. TCRdb analysed the multiplex PCR reads with MiXCR anew, one entry per CDR3 protein. The sample carries about 340,000 distinct CDR3 sequences, 15% to 20% recorded once. This material consisted of peripheral blood mononuclear cells (PBMCs), taken when the disease was refractory, from a patient treated with antithyroid drugs. These TCRs come from a female donor with Graves disease.

This clonotype was seen at least ten times. This rearrangement joins TRBV7-2 to TRBJ2-4; D remains unclear. V gave up 3 bases and J gave up 1 base, with 4 bases separating them. The length of the CDR3 is 13 residues. Germline CDR1 SGHTA, CDR2 FQGNSA. The CDR3 loop is CASSFQAKNIQYF. CDR3 DNA: TGTGCCAGCAGCTTTCAGGCCAAAAACATTCAGTACTTC.

The J gene is TRBJ1-6, the V gene TRBV13; D is unclear. The CDR3 runs 15 residues. The V and J ends lost 5 bases and 0 bases respectively, with 8 bases between them. The germline V gene has CDR1 PRHDT and CDR2 FYEKMQ (reference sequence). CDR3 coding DNA: TGTGCCAGCAGCCCCCTCGGCTCCTATAATTCACCCCTCCACTTT. It is translated as CASSPLGSYNSPLHF. Using reference TRBV13 and TRBJ1-6 for the parts outside the CDR3, the full variable domain is AAGVIQSPRHLIKEKRETATLKCYPIPRHDTVYWYQQGPGQDPQFLISFYEKMQSDKGSIPDRFSAQQFSDYHSELNMSSLELGDSALYFCASSPLGSYNSPLHFGNGTRLTVT.

This clonotype was picked up many times. This chain links TRBV6-2 or TRBV6-3 with TRBJ1-5; D might be TRBD1 (6 bases). Trimming removed 4 bases at V and 0 bases at J, with 19 bases between. Germline V gene lookup returns CDR1 MNHEY and CDR2 SVGEGT. The CDR3 is 18 amino acids. The CDR3 nucleotides read TGTGCCAGCAGTTCCCGACGGGGGGCGCAGATTAGCAATCAGCCCCAGCATTTT. Protein product: CASSSRRGAQISNQPQHF.

This clonotype came up once. This clone may be a read error of a much larger clone one base away. The chain is built from TRBV27 and TRBJ2-7; 8 bases are a match to TRBD2. CDR1 is MNHEY, CDR2 SMNVEV, per germline (reference sequence). The CDR3 has 15 residues. This chain's CDR3 is CAGSLPPKREYEQYF. Written as DNA, the CDR3 is TGTGCCGGCAGTTTACCCCCTAAGCGGGAGTACGAGCAGTACTTC.

The chain is built from TRBV20-1 and TRBJ2-7; D is unclear. Trimming left V 5 bases short and J 3 bases short, with 14 bases between. Germline V gene lookup returns CDR1 DFQATT and CDR2 SNEGSKA (reference sequence). The CDR3 runs 13 residues. In DNA form, the CDR3 reads TGCAGTGCTTACGACCCCCAAAGCTACGAGCAGTACTTC. It yields the protein CSAYDPQSYEQYF.

This clonotype came up a few times. The V and J genes are TRBV3-1 and TRBJ2-7; 9 bases line up with TRBD2. CDR1 is LGHDT, CDR2 YNNKEL, per germline (reference sequence). The J segment lost 0 bases and the V segment lost 0 bases, leaving 3 bases of the junction unmatched. CDR3 length: 16 amino acids. CDR3 amino acids: CASSQEQRGDSYEQYF. For the CDR3, the DNA is TGTGCCAGCAGCCAAGAACAGCGGGGGGACTCCTACGAGCAGTACTTC.

This clonotype has more than one count but fewer than ten. The rearrangement joins TRBV19 to TRBJ2-1; 10 nucleotides agree with TRBD2. The germline V gene encodes CDR1 LNHDA and CDR2 SQIVND (reference sequence). The CDR3 loop spans 17 amino acids. With 5 bases clipped from V and 3 bases from J, the junction kept 10 bases outside the gene matches. The CDR3 nucleotides read TGTGCCAGTAGTCTCGGAAGCGGGGGGGCCGGCTACAATGAGCAGTTCTTC. Translation: CASSLGSGGAGYNEQFF.

This clonotype was observed a handful of times. The rearrangement joins TRBV10-2 to TRBJ1-1, with D perhaps TRBD1 (6 bases). Germline V gene lookup returns CDR1 WSHSY and CDR2 SAAADI. V lost 0 bases and J 11 bases, leaving 10 bases between the germline ends. This CDR3 contains 12 residues. The CDR3 nucleotides read TGCGCCAGCAGTGAGTCCCAGGGGAGGGCTTTCTTT. It yields the protein CASSESQGRAFF.

The V call is TRBV10-2, the J call TRBJ1-5, with 12 bases aligning to TRBD1. Germline loops: CDR1 WSHSY, CDR2 SAAADI. The V and J ends lost 9 bases and 7 bases, in that order; junction bases with no gene match: 7. The CDR3 loop spans 14 amino acids. CDR3 protein: CASSGTGGGQPQHF. CDR3 in DNA: TGCGCCAGTTCCGGGACAGGGGGCGGACAGCCCCAGCATTTT.

CDR3 nucleotide sequence: TGTGCCAGCAGTTACTCGTCTGGGTTTCGTGAGACCCAGTACTTC. Translation: CASSYSSGFRETQYF. The V and J genes are TRBV6-6 and TRBJ2-5; D gene ambiguous. This CDR3 has 15 residues. V was pared by 0 bases and J by 5 bases, with 13 bases between. Per germline, CDR1 MNHNY and CDR2 SVGAGI (reference sequence).

The chain recombines TRBV9 with TRBJ2-5; a possible D gene is TRBD2 (6 bases). The J call may be in error: the DNA end matches TRBJ2-7 better. The CDR3 loop spans 14 amino acids. Germline CDR1 SGDLS, CDR2 YYNGEE. The CDR3 DNA reads TGTGCCAGCAGCGGGGGCGGGACCCTGGACGAGCAGTACTTC. This sequence encodes CASSGGGTLDEQYF.

This clonotype was detected ten times or more. This chain connects TRBV6-1 to TRBJ2-5; 8 nucleotides match TRBD2. Germline V gives CDR1 MNHNS, CDR2 SASEGT. CDR3 length: 13 amino acids. With 11 bases clipped from V and 5 bases from J, the junction kept 10 bases outside the gene matches. The CDR3 reads CASRSGGDETQYF. The CDR3, as DNA: TGTGCCTCAAGATCCGGGGGGGACGAGACCCAGTACTTC.

This clonotype was recorded a few times. The chain uses TRBV6-5 and TRBJ2-7; D gene uncertain. Trimming took 4 bases from V and 0 from J, leaving 10 bases between them. Germline V gene data show CDR1 as MNHEY and CDR2 as SVGAGI. CDR3 length: 14 residues. In DNA form, the CDR3 reads TGTGCCAGCAGTTTACATCTATCCTCCTACGAGCAGTACTTC. This gives the protein CASSLHLSSYEQYF.

This clonotype was observed many times. The CDR3 region is CASSESIGGEQYF. Here the CDR3 DNA reads TGTGCCAGCAGTGAGTCGATTGGGGGCGAGCAGTACTTC. The chain links TRBV2 to TRBJ2-7; D possibly matches TRBD1 or TRBD2 (5 bases each). Germline V gives CDR1 SNHLY, CDR2 FYNNEI. V was pared by 3 bases and J by 6 bases, with 12 bases between. CDR3 length equals 13 residues.

The sample holds a few counts of this clonotype. This chain uses TRBV12-3 or TRBV12-4 with TRBJ1-5, with D possibly matching TRBD1 (6 bases). Trimming pared 4 bases from V and 6 bases from J, leaving 16 bases between. This CDR3 contains 15 residues. In DNA form, the CDR3 reads TGTGCCAGCAGTTCCACCACAGGGCCGGTTCAGCCCCAGCATTTT. Translation gives CASSSTTGPVQPQHF.

This clonotype was counted only a few times. The rearrangement joins TRBV5-1 to TRBJ1-3; no clear D. This CDR3 has 16 residues. CDR1 is SGHRS, CDR2 YFSETQ, per germline. Trimming removed 1 base at V and 0 bases at J, with 11 bases between. The CDR3 DNA follows: TGCGCCAGCAGCTTGAGGTCCGGAGACTCTGGAAACACCATATATTTT. It yields the protein CASSLRSGDSGNTIYF.

As for this clonotype: One end of the junction is discordant with germline, which a read error may explain. J is TRBJ1-4 and V is TRBV4-1, with 7 bases fitting TRBD1. The CDR3 is 15 amino acids. In germline, CDR1 is MGHRA, CDR2 YSYEKL. CDR3 DNA: TGCGCCAGCAGCCAGGTCGCGACAGGGAATGGAAAACTGTTTTTT. Its translation: CASSQVATGNGKLFF.